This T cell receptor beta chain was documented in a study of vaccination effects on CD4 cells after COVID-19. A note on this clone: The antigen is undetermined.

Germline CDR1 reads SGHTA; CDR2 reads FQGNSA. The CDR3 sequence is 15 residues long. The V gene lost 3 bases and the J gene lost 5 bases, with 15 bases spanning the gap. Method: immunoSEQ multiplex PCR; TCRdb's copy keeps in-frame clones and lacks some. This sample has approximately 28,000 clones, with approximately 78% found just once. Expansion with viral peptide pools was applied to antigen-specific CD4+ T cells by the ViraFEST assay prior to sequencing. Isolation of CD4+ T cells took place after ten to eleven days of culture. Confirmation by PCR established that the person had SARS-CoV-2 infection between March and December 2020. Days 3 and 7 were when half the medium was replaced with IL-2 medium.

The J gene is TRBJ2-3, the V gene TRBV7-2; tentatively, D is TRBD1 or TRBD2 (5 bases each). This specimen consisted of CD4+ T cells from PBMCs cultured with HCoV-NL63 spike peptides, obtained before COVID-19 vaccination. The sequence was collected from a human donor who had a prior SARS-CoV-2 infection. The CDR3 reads CASSFLFTGGDTQYF. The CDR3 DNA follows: TGTGCCAGCAGCTTTCTCTTTACTGGGGGAGATACGCAGTATTTT.